Here is one TCR beta chain with its context. Its antigen is as yet unknown. This sample is drawn from a study of CD8+ T cells in alopecia areata. Overall study context: It was oral tofacitinib, at 5 to 10 mg twice daily, that treated patients received. Dosing with tofacitinib proceeded for 6 to 18 months, followed by 6 months off drug.

Study results and caveats: Across lesional scalp, and particularly alopecia totalis/universalis, clonality surpassed that of normal scalp. Normal skin's resident alphabeta T cells are sequenced alongside lesional scalp T cells.

CDR1 is GTSNPN, CDR2 SVGIG, per germline (reference sequence). Trimming stripped 1 base from V and 4 bases from J, with 10 bases between. This CDR3 region has 13 residues. Treatment indicated: oral pan-JAK inhibitor, 5-10 mg twice daily. As part of sample collection, lesional scalp punch biopsies and peripheral blood were taken from alopecia areata patients. Extraction and reverse transcription of RNA yielded cDNA as the sequencing template. Clones were sequenced by immunoSEQ multiplex PCR, and TCRdb holds only the in-frame ones, with some missing. The sample comprises roughly 5,100 clones, 85% to 95% of which are singletons, and 15% to 20% rests with the top ten.

Sequences were derived from skin, sampled at week 4, from a patient treated with tofacitinib. The V and J genes are TRBV30 and TRBJ1-1, with D perhaps TRBD1 (5 bases). The clonotype comes from a human donor with alopecia areata. The CDR3 nucleotides are TGTGCCTGGAGTGATGACAGAGGCACTGAAGCTTTCTTT. Amino acids: CAWSDDRGTEAFF.